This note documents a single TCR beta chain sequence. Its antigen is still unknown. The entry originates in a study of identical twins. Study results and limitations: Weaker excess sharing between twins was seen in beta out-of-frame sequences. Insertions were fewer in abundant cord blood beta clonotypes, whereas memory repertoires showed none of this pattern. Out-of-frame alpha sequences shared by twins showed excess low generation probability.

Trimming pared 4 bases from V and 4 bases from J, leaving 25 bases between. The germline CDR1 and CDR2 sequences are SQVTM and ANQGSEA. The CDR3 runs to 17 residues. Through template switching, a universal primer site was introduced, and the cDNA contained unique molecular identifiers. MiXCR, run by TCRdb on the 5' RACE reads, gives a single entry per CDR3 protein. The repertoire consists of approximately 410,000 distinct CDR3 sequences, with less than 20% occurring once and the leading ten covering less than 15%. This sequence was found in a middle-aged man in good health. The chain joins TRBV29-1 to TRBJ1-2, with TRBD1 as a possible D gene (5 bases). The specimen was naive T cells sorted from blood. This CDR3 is CSVGRPSRQGSFYGYTF. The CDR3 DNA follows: TGCAGCGTTGGTCGTCCTTCGAGGCAGGGTTCATTCTATGGCTACACCTTC.